These 7 T cell receptor beta chains originate from one sample sequenced in a study of OX40 agonist ivuxolimab in advanced cancers. Library method: the immunoSEQ multiplex PCR assay. TCRdb retrieved this table from immuneACCESS and kept in-frame rearrangements only. Not all clones are present; in checked studies, unresolved V genes account for under half, and no reason is known for the remainder. The sample yields about 38,000 clones; 80% to 95% were counted once. Together, the top ten hold roughly 9.8% of the sample. The sample was CD4+ or CD8+ T cells sorted from blood, taken in a trial of the OX40 agonist ivuxolimab. These receptors all come from an adult with an advanced solid tumor such as melanoma, head and neck, liver or kidney cancer.

The V and J genes are TRBV9 and TRBJ2-3; maybe TRBD2 (5 bases). Germline-derived CDR1 and CDR2 are SGDLS and YYNGEE. V was shortened by 4 bases and J by 0 bases, with 12 bases between the two germline ends. The CDR3 runs 15 residues. CDR3 sequence (DNA): TGTGCCAGCAGCCCTGGAGGAGGTAGCACAGATACGCAGTATTTT. This translates into CASSPGGGSTDTQYF.

The CDR3, as DNA: TGTGCCAGCAGTTCCACCGGGACCTACACTGAAGCTTTCTTT. The encoded protein is CASSSTGTYTEAFF. V is TRBV6-5 and J is TRBJ1-1; perhaps TRBD1 as D (5 bases). This CDR3 contains 14 residues. Looked up from germline, CDR1 is MNHEY and CDR2 is SVGAGI. Deletions cut 4 bases from V and 3 bases from J, with 12 bases between.

J is TRBJ2-7 and V is TRBV10-3, with 10 nucleotides matching TRBD2. The CDR3 spans 17 residues. Germline-derived CDR1 and CDR2 are ENHRY and SYGVKD. Trimming cost V 0 bases and J 5 bases; bases outside gene matches: 10. The CDR3 sequence: CAISESLAGTQANEQYF. For the CDR3, the DNA is TGTGCCATCAGTGAGTCACTAGCGGGAACCCAGGCGAACGAGCAGTACTTC.

This sequence joins TRBV9 and TRBJ2-5; D is unclear. The CDR3 sequence is 16 residues long. Trimming pared 5 bases from V and 2 bases from J, leaving 19 bases between. Germline CDR1 reads SGDLS; CDR2 reads YYNGEE. CDR3 sequence: CASSDPVSGRQETQYF. The DNA of the CDR3 is TGTGCCAGCAGTGACCCGGTTTCGGGCAGGCAAGAGACCCAGTACTTC. Variable domain in full (rest from reference TRBV9 and TRBJ2-5): DSGVTQTPKHLITATGQRVTLRCSPRSGDLSVYWYQQSLDQGLQFLIQYYNGEERAKGNILERFSAQQFPDLHSELNLSSLELGDSALYFCASSDPVSGRQETQYFGPGTRLLVL.

The chain carries TRBV11-2 and TRBJ1-1; the D is unclear. V gave up 1 base and J gave up 0 bases, with 9 bases separating them. Germline loops: CDR1 SGHAT, CDR2 FQNNGV. The CDR3 runs 15 residues. The CDR3 loop reads CASSLATLMNTEAFF. The CDR3 coding sequence is TGTGCCAGCAGCTTAGCGACACTTATGAACACTGAAGCTTTCTTT.

This rearrangement joins TRBV7-8 to TRBJ2-3, with D perhaps TRBD2 (5 bases). V lost 1 base and J lost 6, with 8 bases in between. CDR3 length equals 13 residues. Germline V lookup: CDR1 SGHVS, CDR2 FQNEAQ. The CDR3, as DNA: TGTGCCAGCAGCTTAGAGGACTCTGATACGCAGTATTTT. Its translation: CASSLEDSDTQYF.

V is TRBV6-5 and J is TRBJ1-5, with TRBD1 matching 7 bases. Germline lookup yields CDR1 MNHEY and CDR2 SVGAGI. Trimming at V came to 8 bases and at J to 3 bases, leaving 4 bases not matched to a gene. The CDR3 covers 13 residues. CDR3 nucleotides: TGTGCCAGCGGGGGACAGTTCAATCAGCCCCAGCATTTT. This gives the protein CASGGQFNQPQHF.